This TCR beta chain was identified in a study of T cell responses to AZD1222 COVID-19 vaccine. Method: immunoSEQ multiplex PCR; TCRdb's copy keeps in-frame clones and lacks some. This repertoire shows tens of thousands of clones, approximately 92% found once; its top ten account for less than 3%. Regarding this clone: No antigen is known for it.

General observations from the study: Regions 160-218 and 743-854 held dominance among vaccine-associated CD4 TCRs, which spanned spike. Clonal diversity may have been underestimated, and the donors were mostly white British, with more females than males.

This CDR3 has 17 amino acids. The ends lost 1 base at V and 2 bases at J; junction bases unmatched: 9. Germline loops: CDR1 SGHRS, CDR2 YFSETQ. This clonotype was sampled from an adult who received the AZD1222 COVID-19 vaccine. The chain uses TRBV5-1 and TRBJ2-7, with 10 nucleotides matching TRBD2. The sequences come from peripheral blood, collected 28 days after the second AZD1222 dose. CDR3 sequence: CASSLSASGRTTYEQYF. CDR3 nucleotides: TGCGCCAGCAGCTTGTCTGCTAGCGGGAGAACCACCTACGAGCAGTACTTC. The variable domain in full, with the rest retrieved from reference TRBV5-1 and TRBJ2-7, is KAGVTQTPRYLIKTRGQQVTLSCSPISGHRSVSWYQQTPGQGLQFLFEYFSETQRNKGNFPGRFSGRQFSNSRSEMNVSTLELGDSALYLCASSLSASGRTTYEQYFGPGTRLTVT.